The clone carrying this TCR beta chain was seen a few times. What it binds is not known. After template switching added a universal primer site, the resulting cDNA carried unique molecular identifiers. Each CDR3 protein gets one entry after TCRdb re-called the 5' RACE reads with MiXCR. The sample yields 200,000 to 250,000 distinct CDR3 sequences, approximately 7% seen once. This specimen belongs to a study of identical twins. Regarding the study as a whole: The analysis was cross-sectional rather than longitudinal within donors. Out-of-frame sharing of TCR alpha in monozygotic twins was underestimated by models.

The CDR3 loop spans 13 amino acids. V lost 6 bases and J lost 4; bases outside the gene matches: 3. Per germline, CDR1 MNHEY and CDR2 SVGEGT. In addition, the sample was reused for a study of yellow fever vaccine responses in identical twins. That paper notes: Vaccine T cell responses of twins reportedly seemed partly convergent and partly personalized.

The specimen sequenced was memory (CD45RO+) T cells sorted from blood. The clonotype was recovered from a woman aged 18-35 years in good health. V usage is TRBV6-2 or TRBV6-3 and J usage is TRBJ2-1; TRBD2 matches at 7 bases. The CDR3: CASSRGEYNEQFF. As DNA, the CDR3 is TGTGCCAGCAGCCGGGGGGAGTACAATGAGCAGTTCTTC.